This is a list of T cell receptor beta chains from one sample in a study of blood T cell repertoires in COVID-19. Using immunoSEQ multiplex PCR, the repertoire was profiled, and TCRdb retains in-frame clones only, with some absent. The table has about 190,000 clones, 82% seen once. The sequencing sample was made of peripheral blood. These TCRs come from an elderly woman with active or convalescent COVID-19. Each CDR3 is given with its conserved first and last residue. The D gene is left open where the match is weak. Clone size is not always given. Where it is, it says once, few, many or a class for expanded clones.

abundance	d_gene	v_gene	len	j_gene	CDR3aa	CDR3nt
.	TRBD1	TRBV14	18	TRBJ1-4	CASSQEAWTGGRKEKLFF	TGTGCCAGCAGCCAAGAAGCTTGGACAGGGGGTCGGAAAGAAAAACTGTTTTTT
.	.	TRBV27	14	TRBJ1-1	CASSLLGAGTEAFF	TGTGCCAGCAGTTTACTGGGGGCGGGCACTGAAGCTTTCTTT
.	.	TRBV5-1	15	TRBJ1-2	CASSLDDSPNYGYTF	TGCGCCAGCAGCTTGGACGACAGCCCTAACTATGGCTACACCTTC
.	.	TRBV10-3	13	TRBJ1-4	CAVKSRTNEKLFF	TGTGCCGTCAAAAGCCGCACTAATGAAAAACTGTTTTTT
.	.	TRBV12-3/TRBV12-4	11	TRBJ1-1	CASSLGGGAFF	TGTGCCAGCAGCCTTGGGGGGGGAGCTTTCTTT
.	TRBD2	TRBV7-6	18	TRBJ2-5	CASSQNIGTSGRSETQYF	TGTGCCAGCAGCCAGAATATCGGGACTAGCGGGAGATCAGAGACCCAGTACTTC
few	TRBD1	TRBV6-5	15	TRBJ1-3	CASSTPGQPGNTIYF	TGTGCCAGCAGTACCCCGGGACAGCCTGGAAACACCATATATTTT
.	TRBD1	TRBV28	16	TRBJ2-7	CASSEFGTGVLYEQYF	TGTGCCAGCAGTGAATTTGGGACAGGGGTACTCTACGAGCAGTACTTC
.	TRBD2	TRBV9	16	TRBJ2-3	CASSPRTSGGTDTQYF	TGTGCCAGCAGCCCCCGGACTAGCGGAGGCACAGATACGCAGTATTTT
.	.	TRBV19	13	TRBJ1-1	CAGRRQPNTEAFF	TGTGCCGGAAGGAGACAGCCGAACACTGAAGCTTTCTTT
.	.	TRBV3-1/TRBV3-2	12	TRBJ1-2	CASSQDRGAYTF	TGTGCCAGCAGCCAAGATCGGGGGGCCTACACCTTC
.	.	TRBV6-1	15	TRBJ2-5	CASSEDRTSWETQYF	TGTGCCAGCAGTGAAGATCGAACTAGTTGGGAGACCCAGTACTTC
.	.	TRBV11-3	14	TRBJ2-2	CASSPPGNTGELFF	TGTGCCAGCAGCCCTCCGGGGAACACCGGGGAGCTGTTTTTT
.	TRBD1	TRBV5-1	17	TRBJ1-6	CASRDEWGTGHNSPLHF	TGCGCCAGCAGGGACGAGTGGGGGACAGGTCATAATTCACCCCTCCACTTT
.	TRBD1	TRBV7-8	15	TRBJ1-4	CASSSQTGSSEKLFF	TGTGCCAGCAGCTCCCAGACAGGGTCAAGTGAAAAACTGTTTTTT
.	.	TRBV3-1/TRBV3-2	14	TRBJ2-3	CASSQDPRVDTQYF	TGTGCCAGCAGCCAAGATCCGCGGGTGGATACGCAGTATTTT
few	TRBD1	TRBV6-1	13	TRBJ1-4	CASSEQGDEKLFF	TGTGCCAGCAGTGAACAGGGGGATGAAAAACTGTTTTTT
.	.	TRBV5-1	14	TRBJ1-1	CASSLISGDTEAFF	TGCGCCAGCAGCTTAATTTCAGGGGACACTGAAGCTTTCTTT
.	.	TRBV5-4	14	TRBJ1-3	CASSLPGDGNTIYF	TGTGCCAGCAGCTTACCGGGAGATGGAAACACCATATATTTT
.	TRBD1	TRBV18	17	TRBJ2-6	CASSPGQGRAGANVLTF	TGTGCCAGCTCCCCGGGACAGGGGAGGGCTGGGGCCAACGTCCTGACTTTC
.	.	TRBV7-3	13	TRBJ1-1	CASSLDRNTEAFF	TGTGCCAGCAGCCTCGACAGAAACACTGAAGCTTTCTTT
.	.	TRBV28	11	TRBJ1-4	CASRPSLGLFF	TGTGCCAGCAGGCCTTCCCTGGGCTTGTTTTTT
.	TRBD1	TRBV3-1/TRBV3-2	14	TRBJ1-5	CASSPGAGGKPQHF	TGTGCCAGCAGCCCCGGCGCAGGGGGGAAGCCCCAGCATTTT
.	.	TRBV29-1	12	TRBJ1-1	CSVVTGGTEAFF	TGCAGCGTTGTGACGGGAGGGACTGAAGCTTTCTTT
once	TRBD1	TRBV5-1	14	TRBJ2-3	CASSAGQGPDTQYF	TGCGCCAGCAGCGCGGGACAGGGTCCAGATACGCAGTATTTT
.	TRBD2	TRBV7-9	16	TRBJ2-1	CASTRLAGVSYNEQFF	TGTGCCAGCACCAGACTAGCGGGAGTATCCTACAATGAGCAGTTCTTC
.	.	TRBV2	14	TRBJ2-3	CASNRDDLTDTQYF	TGTGCCAGCAACAGGGACGATCTCACAGATACGCAGTATTTT
.	.	TRBV3-1/TRBV3-2	13	TRBJ1-1	CASSQAGNTEAFF	TGTGCCAGCAGCCAAGCGGGTAACACTGAAGCTTTCTTT
.	.	TRBV5-5	15	TRBJ1-1	CASRPSLEVNTEAFF	TGTGCCAGCAGGCCCTCGTTGGAGGTGAACACTGAAGCTTTCTTT
.	TRBD1	TRBV28	15	TRBJ1-5	CASSPQDRADQPQHF	TGTGCCAGCAGTCCGCAAGACAGGGCCGATCAGCCCCAGCATTTT
.	.	TRBV15	16	TRBJ2-3	CATSRVPAGRLDTQYF	TGTGCCACCAGCAGAGTCCCCGCGGGCAGGCTAGATACGCAGTATTTT
.	.	TRBV3-1/TRBV3-2	13	TRBJ2-7	CASSQDRRYEQYF	TGTGCCAGCAGCCAAGATCGTCGGTACGAGCAGTACTTC
.	.	TRBV30	13	TRBJ2-1	CAWSGVAGPRQFF	TGTGCCTGGAGCGGGGTCGCAGGCCCAAGGCAGTTCTTC
.	.	TRBV5-1	14	TRBJ1-6	CASSSTGGGSPLHF	TGCGCCAGCAGCTCGACAGGCGGAGGATCACCCCTCCACTTT
.	TRBD1	TRBV4-1	17	TRBJ1-4	CASSQAEAGTGDEKLFF	TGCGCCAGCAGCCAAGCGGAGGCCGGGACAGGGGACGAAAAACTGTTTTTT
once	TRBD2	TRBV5-5	17	TRBJ2-3	CASSFRLAGDGADTQYF	TGTGCCAGCAGCTTTCGACTAGCGGGAGATGGGGCAGATACGCAGTATTTT
.	.	TRBV5-1	16	TRBJ2-1	CASSLGGRHPRNEQFF	TGCGCCAGCAGCTTGGGTGGCAGACACCCTCGCAATGAGCAGTTCTTC
.	.	TRBV2	14	TRBJ2-7	CASSSSTGSREQYF	TGTGCCAGCAGTTCCTCGACTGGGAGTCGGGAGCAGTACTTC
.	.	TRBV6-5	11	TRBJ2-4	CASSYKGAQYF	TGTGCCAGCAGTTACAAGGGAGCTCAGTACTTC
once	TRBD1	TRBV19	14	TRBJ2-3	CASSTRQGPDTQYF	TGTGCCAGTAGTACTAGACAGGGTCCAGATACGCAGTATTTT
.	TRBD2	TRBV19	17	TRBJ2-3	CASSKTAGAEVADTQYF	TGTGCCAGTAGTAAGACGGCGGGAGCGGAGGTAGCAGATACGCAGTATTTT
.	TRBD1	TRBV2	15	TRBJ1-1	CASSEGQGAWTEAFF	TGTGCCAGCAGTGAAGGACAGGGGGCTTGGACTGAAGCTTTCTTT
.	.	TRBV28	14	TRBJ2-1	CASRKMSSYNEQFF	TGTGCCAGCAGGAAAATGAGCTCCTACAATGAGCAGTTCTTC
.	TRBD1	TRBV28	16	TRBJ2-7	CASRYSNRGGSYEQYF	TGTGCCAGCAGGTACTCGAACAGGGGTGGTTCCTACGAGCAGTACTTC
.	TRBD2	TRBV10-3	12	TRBJ2-7	CAISGLADEQYF	TGTGCCATCAGCGGACTAGCCGACGAGCAGTACTTC
few	.	TRBV9	15	TRBJ1-4	CASSVGQGTNEKLFF	TGTGCCAGCAGCGTAGGTCAGGGAACTAATGAAAAACTGTTTTTT
.	.	TRBV9	15	TRBJ1-2	CASSPRWLGDYGYTF	TGTGCCAGCAGCCCCCGCTGGTTAGGAGACTATGGCTACACCTTC
few	.	TRBV10-1	13	TRBJ1-1	CASSRGYETEAFF	TGCGCCAGCAGCCGCGGGTACGAGACTGAAGCTTTCTTT
.	TRBD1	TRBV30	13	TRBJ1-5	CACRTGFNQPQHF	TGTGCCTGTAGGACAGGGTTCAATCAGCCCCAGCATTTT
.	.	TRBV6-4	13	TRBJ1-5	CASSIDSNQPQHF	TGTGCCAGCAGCATAGATAGCAATCAGCCCCAGCATTTT
.	.	TRBV6-1	14	TRBJ1-5	CASSEVGGNQPQHF	TGTGCCAGCAGTGAAGTAGGCGGGAATCAGCCCCAGCATTTT
once	.	TRBV19	15	TRBJ1-3	CASSTTPVSGNTIYF	TGTGCCAGTAGTACGACACCGGTCTCTGGAAACACCATATATTTT
few	.	TRBV19	14	TRBJ2-2	CASSSGINTGELFF	TGTGCCAGTAGTTCCGGGATTAACACCGGGGAGCTGTTTTTT